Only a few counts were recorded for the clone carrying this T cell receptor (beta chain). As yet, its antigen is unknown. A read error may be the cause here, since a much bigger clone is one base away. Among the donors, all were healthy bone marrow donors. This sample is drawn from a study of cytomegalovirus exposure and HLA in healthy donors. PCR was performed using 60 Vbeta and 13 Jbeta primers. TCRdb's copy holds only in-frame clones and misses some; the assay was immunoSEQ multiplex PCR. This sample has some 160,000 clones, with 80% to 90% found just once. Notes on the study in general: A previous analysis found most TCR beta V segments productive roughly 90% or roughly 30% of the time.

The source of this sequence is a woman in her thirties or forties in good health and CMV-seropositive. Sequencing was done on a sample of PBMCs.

CDR3: CASSHAGYNQPQHF. Written as DNA, the CDR3 is TGTGCCAGCAGCCATGCCGGGTACAATCAGCCCCAGCATTTT. The chain combines TRBV4-2 with TRBJ1-5, with D unclear. CDR3 length: 14 residues. V shed 3 bases and J shed 3 bases, with 9 bases lying between them. Germline V CDR1 and CDR2: LGHNA, YNFKEQ.